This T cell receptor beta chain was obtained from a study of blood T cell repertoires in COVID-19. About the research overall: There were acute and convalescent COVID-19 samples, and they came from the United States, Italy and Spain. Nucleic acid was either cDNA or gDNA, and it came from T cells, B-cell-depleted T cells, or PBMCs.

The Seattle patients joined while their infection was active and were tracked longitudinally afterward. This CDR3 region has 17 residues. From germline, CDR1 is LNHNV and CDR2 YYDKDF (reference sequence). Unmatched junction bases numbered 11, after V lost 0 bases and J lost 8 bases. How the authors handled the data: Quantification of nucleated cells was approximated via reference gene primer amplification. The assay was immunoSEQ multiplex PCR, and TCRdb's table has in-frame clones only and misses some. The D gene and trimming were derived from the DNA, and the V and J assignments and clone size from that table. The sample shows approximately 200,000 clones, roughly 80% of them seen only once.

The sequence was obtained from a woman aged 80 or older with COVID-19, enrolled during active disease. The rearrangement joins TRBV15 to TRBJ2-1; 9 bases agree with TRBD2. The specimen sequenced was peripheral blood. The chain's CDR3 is CATSRDLGGGARYEQFF. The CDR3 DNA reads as TGTGCCACCAGCAGAGATCTAGGCGGGGGGGCCCGATATGAGCAGTTCTTC.